This entry is about one TCR beta chain. It lacks a known antigen. One junction end disagrees with the germline gene, perhaps due to a read error. This sample is part of a study of metastatic and nonmetastatic thyroid tumors (dated by TCRdb to 2020 to 2022). The study in broad terms: The researchers compared repertoires between peripheral blood samples and tumor or nodule tissue samples from patients with malignant or benign thyroid disease.

The receptor library was made with PCR. The run used an Illumina HiSeq 4000. High-throughput sequencing was used to profile the TCR beta-chain CDR3 region of every patient. The study's processing was this. The researchers built a classifier to tell apart papillary thyroid cancer patients with distant metastasis, based on CDR3 differences among clinicopathological groups. Repertoire diversity was assessed with the Shannon index, and tumor-blood repertoire similarity with the Morisita-Horn index. TCRdb reworked the public reads: Q25 trimming with fastp, MiXCR clone assembly, productive beta chains retained. The V and J calls follow TCRdb's processing rather than the paper's. A total of around 18,000 clones appear in this sample, 34% of them only once. The ten largest clones represent 17% of the sample. General findings and caveats noted by the study authors: In both blood and tumor samples, malignant tumors were reported to have significantly higher TCR beta diversity than benign nodules.

No treatment had been received by any patient before thyroid surgery. Patient clinical samples collected from the early 2010s to the late 2010s were retrospectively analysed using T-cell receptor beta sequencing. The germline V gene (reference sequence) yields SGHAT for CDR1 and FQDESV for CDR2. The CDR3 covers 15 residues, taking in both the cysteine and the phenylalanine. Kept here is only the CDR3 DNA, which spans 45 bases and is read in frame from base 1. The sequence came from a female donor with papillary thyroid cancer or a benign thyroid nodule (not recorded which). Some clones in this sample may be carry-over from other donors' samples. The sequenced sample consisted of tumor tissue. Recombination linked TRBV11-1 to TRBJ2-2, with 9 central nucleotides matching TRBD2. The DNA sequence is given as TGTGCCAGCAGCGGACTAGCGTGGAACACCGGGGATCTGTTTTTT. It specifies CASSGLAWNTGDLFF.